The table lists the clone carrying this TCR beta chain with many counts. Amplification of TCR beta CDR3 regions used RNA as the template. An initial round of RT-PCR targeting the TCR CDR3 relied on the HTBI primer set. TCRdb redid the calling of the multiplex PCR reads with MiXCR, one entry per CDR3 protein. Altogether more than 550,000 distinct CDR3 sequences are present, roughly a sixth being singletons, with the ten largest covering 15%. These data are taken from a study of T cells in Graves' hyperthyroidism and ophthalmopathy. This sequence was found in a man over 45 with Graves' hyperthyroidism. Material: blood.

CDR3 amino acids: CASSWDREGAEAFF. CDR3 in DNA: TGCGCCAGCAGCTGGGACAGGGAAGGGGCTGAAGCTTTCTTT. The gene calls are TRBV5-1 and TRBJ1-1; 9 bases match TRBD1. CDR1 is SGHRS, CDR2 YFSETQ, per germline. The length of the CDR3 is 14 residues. V was pared by 3 bases and J by 6 bases, with 6 bases of the junction left unmatched. The entire variable domain, with the rest obtained from reference TRBV5-1 and TRBJ1-1, is as follows: KAGVTQTPRYLIKTRGQQVTLSCSPISGHRSVSWYQQTPGQGLQFLFEYFSETQRNKGNFPGRFSGRQFSNSRSEMNVSTLELGDSALYLCASSWDREGAEAFFGQGTRLTVV.